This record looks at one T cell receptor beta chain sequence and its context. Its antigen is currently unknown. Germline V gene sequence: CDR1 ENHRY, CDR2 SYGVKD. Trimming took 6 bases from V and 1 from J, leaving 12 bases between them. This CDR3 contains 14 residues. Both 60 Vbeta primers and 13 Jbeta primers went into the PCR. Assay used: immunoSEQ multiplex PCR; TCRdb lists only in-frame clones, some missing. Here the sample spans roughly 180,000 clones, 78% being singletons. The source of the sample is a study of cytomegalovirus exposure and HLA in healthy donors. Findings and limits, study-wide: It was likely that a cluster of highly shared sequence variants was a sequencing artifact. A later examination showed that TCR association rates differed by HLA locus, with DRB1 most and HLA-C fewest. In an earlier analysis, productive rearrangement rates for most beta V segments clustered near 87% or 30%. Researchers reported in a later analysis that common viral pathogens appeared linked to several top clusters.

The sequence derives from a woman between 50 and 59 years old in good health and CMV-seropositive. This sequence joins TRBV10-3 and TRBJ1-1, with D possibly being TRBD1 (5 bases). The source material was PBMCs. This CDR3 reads CAIRKGHRNTEAFF. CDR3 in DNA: TGTGCCATCAGGAAAGGACATCGGAACACTGAAGCTTTCTTT.